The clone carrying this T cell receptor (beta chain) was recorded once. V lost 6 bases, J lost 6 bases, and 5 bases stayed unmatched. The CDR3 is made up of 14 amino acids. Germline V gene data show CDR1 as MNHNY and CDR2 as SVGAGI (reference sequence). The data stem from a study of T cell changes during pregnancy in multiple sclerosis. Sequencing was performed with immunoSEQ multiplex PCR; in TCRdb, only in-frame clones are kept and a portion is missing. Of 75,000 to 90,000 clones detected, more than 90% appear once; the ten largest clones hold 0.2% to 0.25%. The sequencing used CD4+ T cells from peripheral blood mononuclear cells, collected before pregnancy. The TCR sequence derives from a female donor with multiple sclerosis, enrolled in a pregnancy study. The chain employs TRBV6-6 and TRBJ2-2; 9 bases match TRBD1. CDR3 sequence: CASSTGTGPGELFF. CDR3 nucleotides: TGTGCCAGCAGCACCGGGACAGGGCCCGGGGAGCTGTTTTTT.